A single sample is the source of the 21 T cell receptor beta chains below, sequenced in a study of beta chain features in type 1 diabetes (dated by TCRdb to the late 2010s). Overall study results and their limits: In all four CD4+ subsets, TCRB CDR3 length was moderately but significantly shorter in type 1 diabetes patients.

Their target antigens are unknown. Library preparation employed the immunoSEQ multiplex PCR assay. The entire amount of isolated RNA was reverse transcribed using the High Capacity cDNA Reverse Transcription Kit, so the sequenced TCRB transcripts were expressed ones. The clones in this table, taken by TCRdb from immuneACCESS, are in-frame only. Not every clone is retained; where verified, under half of the shortfall comes from an unresolved V gene, and the cause of the rest is unknown. The table for this sample lists 300,000 to 450,000 clones; 9.6% of them were counted only once. The top ten constitute about 0.6% of the sample. The sequenced sample consisted of central memory CD4+ T cells from blood. These receptors were taken from a man aged 30 to 39 with type 1 diabetes.

The table lists this clone with a few counts. This chain joins TRBV11-2 and TRBJ2-5, with 8 nucleotides matching TRBD2. Germline V gives CDR1 SGHAT, CDR2 FQNNGV. The CDR3 has 15 amino acids. Trimming took 6 bases from V and 3 from J; bases not matched to a gene: 9. Here the CDR3 DNA reads TGTGCCAGCAGTATAGCGGGACTTAAGGAAGAGACCCAGTACTTC. Encoded protein: CASSIAGLKEETQYF.

The rearrangement uses TRBV5-1 and TRBJ2-7, with a possible D match to TRBD1 (5 bases). CDR1 SGHRS and CDR2 YFSETQ come from the germline V gene. The V end lost 0 bases, the J end lost 5 bases, and 12 bases lay between the germline ends. The CDR3 is 14 residues long. Here the CDR3 reads CASSLDQGTHEQYF. In DNA, the CDR3 is TGCGCCAGCAGCTTGGACCAGGGCACCCACGAGCAGTACTTC.

This clone has just a few counts. This rearrangement joins TRBV4-2 to TRBJ1-1; possible D gene TRBD1, 6 bases. V was cut by 2 bases and J by 1 base, with 11 bases left in between. The CDR3 is 15 residues long. In germline, CDR1 is LGHNA, CDR2 YNFKEQ. CDR3 protein: CASSQSPDRNTEAFF. In DNA, the CDR3 is TGTGCCAGCAGCCAAAGCCCGGACAGGAACACTGAAGCTTTCTTT.

Notes on this clone: Other DNA sequences from this sample encode an identical CDR3 as well. The rearrangement uses TRBV7-2 and TRBJ1-1; D remains unclear. CDR1 and CDR2 from the germline V gene are SGHTA and FQGNSA. This CDR3 has 16 residues. Trimming left V 5 bases short and J 0 bases short, with 16 bases between. CDR3: CASSPNLRPLNTEAFF. Written as DNA, the CDR3 is TGTGCCAGCAGCCCCAACCTTCGACCCTTGAACACTGAAGCTTTCTTT.

The sample holds a few counts of this clone. The chain employs TRBV18 and TRBJ2-7; D remains ambiguous. Trimming pared 2 bases from V and 4 bases from J, leaving 9 bases between. CDR1 is KGHSH, CDR2 LQKENI, per germline. This CDR3 contains 13 residues. CDR3 residues: CASSPGSKYEQYF. As DNA, the CDR3 is TGTGCCAGCTCACCAGGGTCAAAATACGAGCAGTACTTC.

This chain uses TRBV6-1 with TRBJ1-3; no firm D call. The CDR3 is made up of 12 amino acids. Germline loops: CDR1 MNHNS, CDR2 SASEGT. V shed 6 bases and J shed 1 base, with 4 bases lying between them. Here the CDR3 reads CASSKSGNTIYF. The CDR3 DNA reads as TGTGCCAGCAGCAAATCTGGAAACACCATATATTTT.

The chain links TRBV7-9 to TRBJ1-2, with no clear D. CDR1 is SEHNR, CDR2 FQNEAQ, per germline (reference sequence). The CDR3 extends over 13 amino acids. V gave up 3 bases and J gave up 0 bases, with 5 bases separating them. DNA of the CDR3: TGTGCCAGCAGCTTCGAAGCTAACTATGGCTACACCTTC. It translates to CASSFEANYGYTF.

This sequence joins TRBV6-1 and TRBJ2-7; 10 bases are a match to TRBD1. The length of the CDR3 is 18 residues. The V gene's germline CDR1 is MNHNS and CDR2 SASEGT. The V and J ends lost 2 bases and 0 bases, in that order; junction bases with no gene match: 10. As DNA, the CDR3 is TGTGCCAGCAGTGAAAGGGGGACAGGGGCACTCGACTCCTACGAGCAGTACTTC. Translated: CASSERGTGALDSYEQYF.

This clone has just a few counts. This chain connects TRBV29-1 to TRBJ2-1; no reliable D call. CDR3 length equals 14 residues. Germline-derived CDR1 and CDR2 are SQVTM and ANQGSEA. Trimming pared 4 bases from V and 5 bases from J, leaving 15 bases between. The CDR3 nucleotides read TGCAGCGTTGTGAGGAGCCAGGTAAACAATGAGCAGTTCTTC. This codes for CSVVRSQVNNEQFF.

V is TRBV28 and J is TRBJ1-4, with D possibly TRBD1 on 5 matching bases. From germline, CDR1 is MDHEN and CDR2 SYDVKM. The CDR3 is 16 residues long. With 6 bases removed from V and 0 bases from J, the gap between germline ends came to 14 bases. CDR3 in amino acids: CASRWGAGATNEKLFF. The CDR3 DNA follows: TGTGCCAGCAGGTGGGGCGCAGGTGCAACTAATGAAAAACTGTTTTTT. Complete variable domain (other parts from reference TRBV28 and TRBJ1-4): DVKVTQSSRYLVKRTGEKVFLECVQDMDHENMFWYRQDPGLGLRLIYFSYDVKMKEKGDIPEGYSVSREKKERFSLILESASTNQTSMYLCASRWGAGATNEKLFFGSGTQLSVL.

This chain links TRBV7-3 with TRBJ2-2; D is possibly TRBD1 (6 bases). The CDR3 has 17 residues. CDR1 and CDR2 from the germline V gene are SGHTA and FQGTGA. V lost 4 bases and J 0 bases, leaving 15 bases between the germline ends. The CDR3 region is CASSSYTTGANTGELFF. The CDR3 DNA sequence: TGTGCCAGCAGCTCCTATACGACAGGAGCGAACACCGGGGAGCTGTTTTTT.

The chain employs TRBV7-2 and TRBJ1-1; TRBD1 matches 8 bases. The CDR3 consists of 13 residues. V was pared by 6 bases and J by 3 bases, with 3 bases of the junction left unmatched. Germline V gives CDR1 SGHTA, CDR2 FQGNSA. The CDR3 loop reads CASRKQGDTEAFF. The CDR3 nucleotides read TGTGCCAGCAGGAAACAGGGGGACACTGAAGCTTTCTTT.

This clone came up a few times. This chain joins TRBV6-6 and TRBJ2-1; possibly TRBD2 for D (5 bases). This CDR3 is built from 14 residues. Per germline, CDR1 MNHNY and CDR2 SVGAGI (reference sequence). The germline V and J ends were trimmed by 0 bases and 6 bases, with 9 bases remaining between them. The CDR3, as DNA: TGTGCCAGCAGTTACTCTGAACGGGGCAATGAGCAGTTCTTC. Translation gives CASSYSERGNEQFF.

The chain joins TRBV27 to TRBJ2-1; TRBD1 matches 7 bases. Germline V gene sequence: CDR1 MNHEY, CDR2 SMNVEV (reference sequence). Unmatched junction bases numbered 12, after V lost 8 bases and J lost 8 bases. The CDR3 covers 14 residues. The CDR3 loop reads CASAHRLTGDEQFF. Here the CDR3 DNA reads TGTGCCAGCGCACACCGCCTCACAGGGGATGAGCAGTTCTTC.

This clone has more than one count but fewer than ten. J is TRBJ2-2 and V is TRBV10-3; 7 nucleotides agree with TRBD2. CDR1 ENHRY and CDR2 SYGVKD come from the germline V gene. Trimming at V came to 3 bases and at J to 5 bases, leaving 9 bases not matched to a gene. This CDR3 has 16 amino acids. The CDR3 DNA reads as TGTGCCATCAGTGACCCTCGTGGGACTACTACCGGGGAGCTGTTTTTT. Its protein is CAISDPRGTTTGELFF.

In its sample, this clone was seen a few times. The chain carries TRBV6-5 and TRBJ1-4; no reliable D call. V lost 5 bases to trimming and J lost 2 bases, with 3 bases between them. Per germline, CDR1 MNHEY and CDR2 SVGAGI. The CDR3 sequence is 12 residues long. DNA for the CDR3: TGTGCCAGCAGTATGACTAATGAAAAACTGTTTTTT. Its protein is CASSMTNEKLFF.

The chain carries TRBV11-1 and TRBJ2-5; 7 bases align to TRBD1. The DNA matches TRBJ2-7 better at its end, which makes the J call doubtful. CDR1 is SGHAT, CDR2 FQDESV, per germline (reference sequence). The CDR3 consists of 15 residues. The CDR3 reads CASTRQGLSSYEQYF. CDR3 DNA: TGTGCCAGCACCCGACAGGGATTAAGCTCCTACGAGCAGTACTTC.

This clone appeared many times. The gene calls are TRBV7-9 and TRBJ1-1; no firm D call. The CDR3 loop spans 17 amino acids. The V end was cut by 2 bases, the J end by 2 bases, with 18 bases between. Germline V gives CDR1 SEHNR, CDR2 FQNEAQ (reference sequence). CDR3 sequence reads: CASSLLAGVGLNTEAFF. The DNA for the CDR3 is TGTGCCAGCAGCTTACTGGCGGGTGTGGGGTTAAACACTGAAGCTTTCTTT.

This clone was counted a few times. This chain joins TRBV27 and TRBJ2-3; D is ambiguous. V was clipped by 3 bases and J by 0 bases, with 7 bases between them. The CDR3 consists of 14 residues. The germline V gene has CDR1 MNHEY and CDR2 SMNVEV (reference sequence). CDR3 sequence (DNA): TGTGCCAGCAGTTTCGTCAGTAGCACAGATACGCAGTATTTT. The encoded protein is CASSFVSSTDTQYF.

This clone was found many times. This sequence joins TRBV6-6 and TRBJ2-7, with 13 bases identical to TRBD2. The CDR3 length is 16 residues. The V and J ends lost 5 bases and 4 bases, in that order; junction bases with no gene match: 8. Germline V gives CDR1 MNHNY, CDR2 SVGAGI (reference sequence). This CDR3 reads CASSKTGTSGTYEQYF. CDR3 nucleotide sequence: TGTGCCAGCAGTAAGACCGGGACTAGCGGGACTTACGAGCAGTACTTC.

V usage is TRBV6-5 and J usage is TRBJ2-5, with 10 bases lining up with TRBD1. In germline, CDR1 is MNHEY, CDR2 SVGAGI. There are 15 residues in the CDR3. With 5 bases clipped from V and 3 bases from J, the junction kept 6 bases outside the gene matches. The CDR3 coding sequence is TGTGCCAGCAGTACCCGGGACAGGGGTGAAGAGACCCAGTACTTC. It codes for CASSTRDRGEETQYF.